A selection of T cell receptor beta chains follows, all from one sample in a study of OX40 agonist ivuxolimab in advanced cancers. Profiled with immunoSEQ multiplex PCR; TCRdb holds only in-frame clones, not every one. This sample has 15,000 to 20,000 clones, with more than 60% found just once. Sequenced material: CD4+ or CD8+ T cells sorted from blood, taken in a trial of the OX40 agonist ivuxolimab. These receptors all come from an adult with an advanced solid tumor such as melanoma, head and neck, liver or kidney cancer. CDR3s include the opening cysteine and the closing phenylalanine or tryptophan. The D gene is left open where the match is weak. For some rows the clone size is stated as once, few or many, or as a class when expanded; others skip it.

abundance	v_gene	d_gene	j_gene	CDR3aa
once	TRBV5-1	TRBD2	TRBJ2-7	CASSFRALLAGGTYEQYF
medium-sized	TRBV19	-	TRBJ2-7	CASSTLLADEQYF
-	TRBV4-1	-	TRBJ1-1	CASSRGGVGTEAFF
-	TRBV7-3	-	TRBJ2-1	CASSLTGYNEQFF
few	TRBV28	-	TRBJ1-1	CASSLKDGGGTEAFF
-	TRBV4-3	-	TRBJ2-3	CASSPGGRGPLDTQYF
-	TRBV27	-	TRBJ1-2	CASSLAEDSFYGYTF
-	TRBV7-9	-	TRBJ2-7	CASSWEAGVAYEQYF
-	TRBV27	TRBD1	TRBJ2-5	CASSLDGDSHQETQYF
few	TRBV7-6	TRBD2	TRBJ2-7	CASSLGSAGGDYEQYF
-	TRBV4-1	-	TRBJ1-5	CASSQDRNRAQPQHF
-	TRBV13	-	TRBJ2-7	CASSGPGGSYEQYF
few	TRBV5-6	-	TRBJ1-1	CASSLGPGYTEAFF
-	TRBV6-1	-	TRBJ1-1	CASSEAFF
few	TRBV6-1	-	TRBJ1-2	CASSDGGGHGYTF
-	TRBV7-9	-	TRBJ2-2	CASSPDRTGELFF
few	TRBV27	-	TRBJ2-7	CASSLSAGHGQYF
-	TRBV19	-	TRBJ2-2	CASSIVEGAGELFF
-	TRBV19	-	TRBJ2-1	CASSPDYSYNEQFF
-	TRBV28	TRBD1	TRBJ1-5	CASSYPDREINQPQHF
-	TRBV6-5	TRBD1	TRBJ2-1	CASSSGTGFSYNEQFF
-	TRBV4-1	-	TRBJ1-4	CASSQDFTTNEKLFF
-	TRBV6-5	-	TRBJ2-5	CASRGHAETQYF
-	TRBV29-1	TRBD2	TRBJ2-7	CSAAREAGYEQYF
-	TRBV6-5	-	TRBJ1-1	CASSGTQNTEAFF
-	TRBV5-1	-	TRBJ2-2	CASRYNTGELFF
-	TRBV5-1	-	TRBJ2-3	CASSLEVATDTQYF
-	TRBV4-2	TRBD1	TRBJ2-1	CGYRGLPNEQFF
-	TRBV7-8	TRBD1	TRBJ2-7	CASSLSSGTGTYEQYF
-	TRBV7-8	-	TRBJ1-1	CASSFPRDTFNMNTEAFF
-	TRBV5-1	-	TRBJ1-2	CASSFLLDGYGYTF
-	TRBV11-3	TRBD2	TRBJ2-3	CASSGRTSGTDTQYF
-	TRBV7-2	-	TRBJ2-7	CASSPPTGYEQYF
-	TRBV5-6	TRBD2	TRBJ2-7	CASSWGLAGDYEQYF
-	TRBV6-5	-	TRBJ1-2	CASRIGTFYGYTF
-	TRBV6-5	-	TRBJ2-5	CASSGAEETQYF
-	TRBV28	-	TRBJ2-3	CASSSLNTQYF
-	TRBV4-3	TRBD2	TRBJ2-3	CASSQDSGLAGGMDTQYF
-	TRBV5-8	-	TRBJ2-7	CASSSFRDNYEQYF
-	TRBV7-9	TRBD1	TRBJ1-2	CASSSGGVGTF
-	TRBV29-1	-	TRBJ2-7	CSVEGIAGDGSYEQYF
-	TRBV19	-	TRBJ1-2	CASSRWYGYTF
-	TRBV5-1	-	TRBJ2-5	CASSLVHLQETQYF
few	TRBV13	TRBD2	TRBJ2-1	CASSFISGGAVNEQFF
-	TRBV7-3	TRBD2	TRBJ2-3	CASSPGLREGIDTQYF
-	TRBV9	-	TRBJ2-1	CASSPPSGEQFF
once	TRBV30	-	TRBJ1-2	CAWSGLGVLPGGYTF
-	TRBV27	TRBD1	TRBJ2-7	CASSRTGGNEQYF
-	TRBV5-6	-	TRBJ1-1	CASSPWAGVNTEAFF
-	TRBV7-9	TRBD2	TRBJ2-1	CASSLLRGDYNEQFF
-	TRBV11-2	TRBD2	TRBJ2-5	CASSHPSGGWETQYF
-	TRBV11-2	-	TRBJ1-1	CASSLGLLTEAFF
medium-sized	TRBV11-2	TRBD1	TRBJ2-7	CASSSTGGSEQYF
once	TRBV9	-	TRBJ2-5	CASSVVGSAETQYF
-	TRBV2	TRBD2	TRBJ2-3	CASSVPAGGSGASTDTQYF
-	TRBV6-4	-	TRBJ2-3	CASSDGGGGTDTQYF
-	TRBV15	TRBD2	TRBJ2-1	CATSRVTAGLYNEQFF